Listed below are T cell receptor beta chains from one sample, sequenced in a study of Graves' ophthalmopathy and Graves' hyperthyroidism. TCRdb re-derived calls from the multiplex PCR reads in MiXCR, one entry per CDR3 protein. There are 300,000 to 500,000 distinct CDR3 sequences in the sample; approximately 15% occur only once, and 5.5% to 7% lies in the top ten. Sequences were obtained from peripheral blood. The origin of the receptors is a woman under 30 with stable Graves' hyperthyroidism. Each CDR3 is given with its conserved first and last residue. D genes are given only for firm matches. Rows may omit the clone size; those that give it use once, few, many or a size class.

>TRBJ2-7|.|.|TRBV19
TGTGCCAGTAGTATTCGGAAGGGGCTTGTAACCTACGAGCAGTACTTC
CASSIRKGLVTYEQYF
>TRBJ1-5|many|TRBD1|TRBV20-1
TGCAGTGCTAGGGGCGCCAGGGGGAATCAGCCCCAGCATTTT
CSARGARGNQPQHF
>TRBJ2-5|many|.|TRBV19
TGTGCCAGTAGGGGCAGGGGAAGGACCCAGTACTTC
CASRGRGRTQYF
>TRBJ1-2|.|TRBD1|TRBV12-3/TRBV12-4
TGTGCCAGCACCCAGGCTCAGGGGGTATATGGCTACACCTTC
CASTQAQGVYGYTF
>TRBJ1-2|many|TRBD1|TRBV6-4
TGTGCCAGCAGTCCCCCCAGGAGGGGGCTTCGGAAGAACCACTATGGCTACACCTTC
CASSPPRRGLRKNHYGYTF
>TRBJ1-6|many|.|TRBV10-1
TGCGCCAGCAGTGAGACCCGAGCTAATTCACCCCTCCACTTT
CASSETRANSPLHF
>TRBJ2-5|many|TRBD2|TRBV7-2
TGTGCCAGCAGCTTGGGACTAGCGGGGAGCCAAGAGACCCAGTACTTC
CASSLGLAGSQETQYF
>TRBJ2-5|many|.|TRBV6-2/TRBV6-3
TGTGCCAGCAGTTACCCGATAAAGACCCAGTACTTC
CASSYPIKTQYF
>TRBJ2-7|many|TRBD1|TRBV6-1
TGTGCCAGCAGCCGCGGACAGGGGGGCGAGCAGTACTTC
CASSRGQGGEQYF
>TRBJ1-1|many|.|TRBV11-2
TGTGCCAGCAGAACCATTGAAGGGGGGGGCACTGAAGCTTTCTTT
CASRTIEGGGTEAFF
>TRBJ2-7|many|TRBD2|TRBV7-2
TGTGCCAGCAGCTTAGCGCGTCTAGCGGGGGGGAGGGAGCAGTACTTC
CASSLARLAGGREQYF
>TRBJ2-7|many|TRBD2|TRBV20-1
TGCAGTGCTAGAGGTGCGGGGGGGCCTTTTCGCGAGCAGTACTTC
CSARGAGGPFREQYF
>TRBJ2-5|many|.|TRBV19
TGTGCCAGTAGTATAGCCTGGGGGGCAGGAGAGACCCAGTACTTC
CASSIAWGAGETQYF
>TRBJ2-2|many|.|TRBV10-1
TGCGCCAGCAGTGAATTAGGTCGTAGCGGGGAGCTGTTTTTT
CASSELGRSGELFF